One sample yielded the 13 T cell receptor beta chains listed below, sequenced in a study of shared clonotypes between healthy human individuals. In the naive CD8 group, cells lacked CD45RO and were positively selected for CCR7, so terminally differentiated effector memory CD45RA+ cells were left out. Clones were read by immunoSEQ multiplex PCR, and TCRdb kept only the in-frame ones, dropping some. The table has some 2 million clones, about 95% seen once. The sample comprised naive CD8+ T cells sorted from blood. The receptors come from a man younger than 30 in good health.

This clone has only one observation. V usage is TRBV27 and J usage is TRBJ2-1; D gene ambiguous. CDR1 is MNHEY and CDR2 is SMNVEV in the germline V gene (reference sequence). Trimming stripped 4 bases from V and 8 bases from J, with 6 bases between. The CDR3 length is 11 residues. CDR3 in amino acids: CASSSLDEQFF. As DNA, the CDR3 is TGTGCCAGCAGTTCTCTTGATGAGCAGTTCTTC.

With respect to this clone: This sample includes further DNA sequences coding for the same CDR3. The chain carries TRBV9 and TRBJ2-7; D uncertain. Germline V gene sequence: CDR1 SGDLS, CDR2 YYNGEE. V lost 0 bases and J lost 3, with 10 bases in between. The CDR3 is 14 residues long. The chain's CDR3 is CASSVGGGVYEQYF. DNA of the CDR3: TGTGCCAGCAGCGTAGGGGGTGGGGTCTACGAGCAGTACTTC.

The chain joins TRBV25-1 to TRBJ1-4; weak D call: TRBD1 (6 bases). Germline CDR1 MGHDK, CDR2 SYGVNS. V was trimmed by 9 bases and J by 3 bases, leaving 11 bases between them. There are 13 residues in the CDR3. CDR3 in DNA: TGTGCCAGTAAGACAGGACCTAATGAAAAACTGTTTTTT. Protein product: CASKTGPNEKLFF.

This chain links TRBV4-1 with TRBJ2-1; D is unresolved. The length of the CDR3 is 15 residues. CDR1 MGHRA and CDR2 YSYEKL come from the germline V gene. Trimming took 0 bases from V and 0 from J, leaving 6 bases between them. CDR3 residues: CASSQESFSYNEQFF. In DNA, the CDR3 is TGCGCCAGCAGCCAAGAGAGTTTCTCCTACAATGAGCAGTTCTTC.

The chain joins TRBV11-2 to TRBJ1-4, with 12 bases lining up with TRBD1. The germline V gene has CDR1 SGHAT and CDR2 FQNNGV. The CDR3 consists of 15 residues. V was clipped by 4 bases and J by 7 bases; unmatched bases: 4. This CDR3 reads CASSYRDRGLEKLFF. CDR3 coding DNA: TGTGCCAGCAGCTACCGGGACAGGGGGCTTGAAAAACTGTTTTTT. Together with reference TRBV11-2 and TRBJ1-4, the CDR3 gives the full variable domain: EAGVAQSPRYKIIEKRQSVAFWCNPISGHATLYWYQQILGQGPKLLIQFQNNGVVDDSQLPKDRFSAERLKGVDSTLKIQPAKLEDSAVYLCASSYRDRGLEKLFFGSGTQLSVL.

The genes are TRBV6-6 and TRBJ2-1, with TRBD2 matching 14 bases. The CDR3 has 15 residues. V shed 6 bases, J shed 6 bases, and the junction held 4 bases outside the gene matches. The germline CDR1 and CDR2 sequences are MNHNY and SVGAGI (reference sequence). CDR3 nucleotide sequence: TGTGCCAGCAGATGGACTAGCGGGGGGCTCAATGAGCAGTTCTTC. It specifies CASRWTSGGLNEQFF.

The chain recombines TRBV5-1 with TRBJ2-1, with D unclear. Germline loops: CDR1 SGHRS, CDR2 YFSETQ. The CDR3 totals 15 residues. The V and J ends lost 9 bases and 3 bases respectively, with 19 bases between them. In DNA, the CDR3 is TGCGCCACCTCCCTTTTCGCAGATCACTACAATGAGCAGTTCTTC. Protein sequence: CATSLFADHYNEQFF.

This chain uses TRBV27 with TRBJ2-3; D is unresolved. This CDR3 is 13 amino acids long. Trimming took 4 bases from V and 4 from J, leaving 9 bases between them. Germline CDR1 reads MNHEY; CDR2 reads SMNVEV (reference sequence). CDR3 sequence (DNA): TGTGCCAGCAGTTACGTCCTCGCAGATACGCAGTATTTT. Protein product: CASSYVLADTQYF.

The chain recombines TRBV6-5 with TRBJ1-1; D call uncertain. Germline V gene data show CDR1 as MNHEY and CDR2 as SVGAGI. V was pared by 3 bases and J by 3 bases, with 14 bases between. The CDR3 loop spans 15 amino acids. CDR3 DNA: TGTGCCAGCAGTTATGATCAGAACCCTCACACTGAAGCTTTCTTT. It translates to CASSYDQNPHTEAFF.

The chain employs TRBV7-9 and TRBJ2-7; D is perhaps TRBD1 (6 bases). The CDR3 has 12 residues. Germline-derived CDR1 and CDR2 are SEHNR and FQNEAQ (reference sequence). Trimming shortened V by 8 bases and J by 0 bases, and 8 bases separated the two germline ends. The CDR3 coding sequence is TGTGCCAGCCGGGACAACTCCTACGAGCAGTACTTC. Amino acid sequence: CASRDNSYEQYF.

This clone was detected ten times or more. The V gene is TRBV30, the J gene TRBJ1-1, with D unresolved. There are 11 residues in the CDR3. Germline-derived CDR1 and CDR2 are GTSNPN and SVGIG (reference sequence). The V end was cut by 8 bases, the J end by 5 bases, with 12 bases between. The CDR3 DNA sequence: TGTGCCCGTGGTTCATTAACTGAAGCTTTCTTT. It translates to CARGSLTEAFF.

This clone has a single count. V and J are TRBV10-2 and TRBJ2-7, with TRBD2 identical over 9 bases. The J segment lost 2 bases and the V segment lost 2 bases, leaving 4 bases of the junction unmatched. The CDR3 covers 15 residues. Germline V CDR1 and CDR2: WSHSY, SAAADI. In DNA, the CDR3 is TGCGCCAGCAGTGAGCTAGCGGGGACCGCCTACGAGCAGTACTTC. Translating gives CASSELAGTAYEQYF.

The chain carries TRBV10-3 and TRBJ2-1; TRBD1 is a possible D gene (6 bases). Germline V gives CDR1 ENHRY, CDR2 SYGVKD. The CDR3 is made up of 14 amino acids. V lost 4 bases, J lost 7 bases, and 14 bases lay in between. The CDR3 region is CAISGTVGGNEQFF. CDR3 sequence (DNA): TGTGCCATCAGTGGGACAGTGGGTGGGAATGAGCAGTTCTTC.